This T cell receptor beta chain was identified during a study of blood T cell repertoires in COVID-19. On the study more broadly: The United States, Italy and Spain supplied acute and convalescent COVID-19 samples. Sources were T cells, B-cell-depleted T cells, or PBMCs; the material itself was cDNA or gDNA.

CDR3 length: 14 residues. CDR1 and CDR2 from the germline V gene are SGHRS and YFSETQ. Trimming removed 4 bases at V and 2 bases at J, with 11 bases between. Study processing details: Quantification of nucleated cells was approximated via reference gene primer amplification. Clones were read by immunoSEQ multiplex PCR, and TCRdb kept only the in-frame ones, dropping some. The DNA gave D and trimming, while V, J and clone size come from that table. The sample carries around 280,000 clones, roughly 86% recorded once. This clone occurred a few times. Patients from Seattle were sampled longitudinally, starting during active infection.

V is TRBV5-1 and J is TRBJ2-3; D ambiguous. The receptor was derived from a woman in her twenties or thirties with COVID-19, enrolled during active disease. Sequencing was done on a sample of peripheral blood. CDR3: CASSPVANTDTQYF. CDR3 DNA sequence: TGCGCCAGCAGCCCGGTAGCAAACACAGATACGCAGTATTTT.